This T cell receptor beta chain was sequenced during a study of T cell responses to AZD1222 COVID-19 vaccine. Study-level findings and limits: Researchers took repertoire samples only after the peak T cell response had come.

Comments on this clone: Its antigen is unidentified.

Assay used: immunoSEQ multiplex PCR; TCRdb lists only in-frame clones, some missing. The repertoire holds under 140,000 clones, under 95% seen once, with over 6.5% in the top ten. Germline V gene lookup returns CDR1 SGHRS and CDR2 YFSETQ. The CDR3 is 13 residues long. The V and J ends lost 3 bases and 3 bases respectively, with 9 bases between them. Here the sequenced sample was peripheral blood, taken on day 0 of AZD1222 vaccination. The rearrangement links TRBV5-1 to TRBJ1-1, with D perhaps TRBD1 (5 bases). The origin of this receptor is an adult in good health. CDR3 region: CASSYRGDTEAFF. CDR3 DNA sequence: TGCGCCAGCAGCTATCGGGGGGACACTGAAGCTTTCTTT.